Each of the 16 T cell receptor beta chains below was sequenced from the same sample in a study of CD8 T cells in Susac syndrome. RNA amounts of roughly 0.45 to 1 ug underwent reverse transcription with random hexamers. MiXCR, run by TCRdb on the immunoSEQ multiplex PCR reads, gives a single entry per CDR3 protein. The table includes about 76,000 distinct CDR3 sequences, over 85% detected once. The sequencing input was CD8+ T cells from PBMCs. These receptor sequences come from a human donor with Susac syndrome.

The chain has TRBV14 and TRBJ1-1; possibly TRBD1 for D (5 bases). CDR1 and CDR2 from the germline V gene are SGHDN and FVKESK. Trimming took off 0 bases at V and 0 bases at J, with 11 bases between the two ends. The CDR3 has 16 amino acids. The CDR3 reads CASSQERRGLNTEAFF. In DNA form, the CDR3 reads TGTGCCAGCAGCCAAGAAAGGAGGGGTTTGAACACTGAAGCTTTCTTT.

The chain has TRBV12-3 or TRBV12-4 and TRBJ2-2; 8 bases match TRBD2. Trimming removed 7 bases from V and 5 bases from J; junction bases left unmatched: 6. CDR3 size: 14 residues. The CDR3 nucleotides read TGTGCCAGCAAAGCGGGGGCCAAAACCGGGGAGCTGTTTTTT. Its translation is CASKAGAKTGELFF.

J is TRBJ1-3 and V is TRBV3-1; D gene unclear. Between the trimmed V and J ends, which lost 4 bases and 0 bases, there was a span of 10 bases. The CDR3 runs to 15 residues. Looked up from germline, CDR1 is LGHDT and CDR2 is YNNKEL (reference sequence). The CDR3 loop reads CASSRQAYSGNTIYF. The CDR3 region has the DNA TGTGCCAGCAGCCGGCAGGCCTACTCTGGAAACACCATATATTTT. The full variable domain, its missing parts supplied by reference TRBV3-1 and TRBJ1-3, is DTAVSQTPKYLVTQMGNDKSIKCEQNLGHDTMYWYKQDSKKFLKIMFSYNNKELIINETVPNRFSPKSPDKAHLNLHINSLELGDSAVYFCASSRQAYSGNTIYFGEGSWLTVV.

V usage is TRBV12-3 or TRBV12-4 and J usage is TRBJ1-1, with a tentative D call TRBD1 (6 bases). V lost 5 bases, J lost 1 base, and 11 bases lay in between. This CDR3 is 14 amino acids long. CDR3 amino acids: CASSVTGSNTEAFF. CDR3 DNA sequence: TGTGCCAGCAGTGTGACAGGTTCGAACACTGAAGCTTTCTTT.

The rearrangement joins TRBV7-9 to TRBJ2-7, with 12 bases identical to TRBD2. This CDR3 is 17 amino acids long. Trimming took 5 bases from V and 4 from J; bases not matched to a gene: 12. Germline assignment: CDR1 SEHNR and CDR2 FQNEAQ (reference sequence). CDR3 in amino acids: CASSTRLAGGARYEQYF. The CDR3 DNA is TGTGCCAGCAGCACACGCCTAGCGGGAGGGGCGCGTTACGAGCAGTACTTC.

The chain couples TRBV7-2 to TRBJ2-1; TRBD2 aligns across 13 bases. The CDR3 covers 15 residues. Germline V CDR1 and CDR2: SGHTA, FQGNSA. J gave up 8 bases and V 5 bases, and 6 bases lay outside the gene matches. In nucleotides, the CDR3 is TGTGCCAGCAGCATCGGGACTAGCGGGGTCGATGAGCAGTTCTTC. It yields the protein CASSIGTSGVDEQFF. The variable domain in full, with the rest retrieved from reference TRBV7-2 and TRBJ2-1, is GAGVSQSPSNKVTEKGKDVELRCDPISGHTALYWYRQSLGQGLEFLIYFQGNSAPDKSGLPSDRFSAERTGGSVSTLTIQRTQQEDSAVYLCASSIGTSGVDEQFFGPGTRLTVL.

J is TRBJ2-1 and V is TRBV12-3 or TRBV12-4, with D perhaps TRBD2 (5 bases). V shed 4 bases and J shed 0 bases, with 13 bases lying between them. The CDR3 is 16 residues long. The CDR3 DNA reads as TGTGCCAGCAGTTCAAAAACTAGTCTCTCCTACAATGAGCAGTTCTTC. Its protein is CASSSKTSLSYNEQFF.

This clonotype was recorded a few times. The chain uses TRBV7-2 and TRBJ2-7; 8 positions agree with TRBD2. The germline V gene has CDR1 SGHTA and CDR2 FQGNSA. This CDR3 region has 16 residues. The V gene end was trimmed by 4 bases and the J gene end by 0 bases; junction bases not matched to a gene: 8. In DNA form, the CDR3 reads TGTGCCAGCAGCTCCGGGGGGGGAGCTTTCTCCTACGAGCAGTACTTC. It encodes CASSSGGGAFSYEQYF.

The rearrangement links TRBV30 to TRBJ2-1; a possible D gene is TRBD1 (5 bases). CDR3 length equals 15 residues. The germline V gene has CDR1 GTSNPN and CDR2 SVGIG (reference sequence). The ends were cut back, 0 bases at V and 3 bases at J, with 12 bases in the middle. The CDR3 DNA reads TGTGCCTGGAGTGTTGCAGGGTCGATCTACAATGAGCAGTTCTTC. Translating it yields CAWSVAGSIYNEQFF.

The genes are TRBV9 and TRBJ1-1, with D possibly matching TRBD1 (6 bases). The germline V gene encodes CDR1 SGDLS and CDR2 YYNGEE. This CDR3 has 16 residues. The V end lost 4 bases, the J end lost 0 bases, and 16 bases lay between the germline ends. The CDR3 sequence is CASSPDPRTVNTEAFF. The CDR3 nucleotides are TGTGCCAGCAGCCCCGATCCCCGGACAGTGAACACTGAAGCTTTCTTT.

The rearrangement links TRBV5-1 to TRBJ1-6; 7 positions match TRBD1. The CDR3 loop spans 14 amino acids. Germline values: CDR1 SGHRS, CDR2 YFSETQ. V lost 2 bases to trimming and J lost 8 bases; unmatched junction nucleotides: 4. As DNA, the CDR3 is TGCGCCAGCAGCTTTACAGGGGATTATTCACCCCTCCACTTT. This codes for CASSFTGDYSPLHF.

The chain has TRBV14 and TRBJ1-3; a possible D gene is TRBD1 (5 bases). Germline-derived CDR1 and CDR2 are SGHDN and FVKESK. The CDR3 runs 16 residues. V was clipped by 1 base and J by 0 bases, with 10 bases between them. The CDR3 is CASSQGGLISGNTIYF. As DNA, the CDR3 is TGTGCCAGCAGCCAAGGGGGACTGATCTCTGGAAACACCATATATTTT.

The V call is TRBV6-6, the J call TRBJ2-7, with a weak D call TRBD2 (6 bases). Trimming stripped 2 bases from V and 2 bases from J, with 10 bases between. Germline assignment: CDR1 MNHNY and CDR2 SVGAGI (reference sequence). The CDR3 length is 14 residues. CDR3 region: CASSYPRGTYEQYF. As DNA, the CDR3 is TGTGCCAGCAGTTACCCGCGGGGCACCTACGAGCAGTACTTC.

The chain carries TRBV20-1 and TRBJ2-7; TRBD1 is a possible D gene (6 bases). With 6 bases removed from V and 5 bases from J, the gap between germline ends came to 17 bases. The CDR3 extends over 13 amino acids. The germline V gene encodes CDR1 DFQATT and CDR2 SNEGSKA (reference sequence). The CDR3, as DNA: TGCAGTGCCCCCGGTGGGGGCCCCCACGAGCAGTACTTC. Translated, it gives CSAPGGGPHEQYF.

The chain carries TRBV20-1 and TRBJ1-2; D is possibly TRBD1 (5 bases). This CDR3 has 16 amino acids. The V and J ends lost 6 bases and 1 base respectively, with 21 bases between them. Germline CDR1 reads DFQATT; CDR2 reads SNEGSKA (reference sequence). The CDR3 bases are TGCAGTGCCTTTTCTCCCAGCCGGGGCCTTAACTATGGCTACACCTTC. It translates to CSAFSPSRGLNYGYTF.

The chain recombines TRBV28 with TRBJ2-7; D remains unclear. V was pared by 3 bases and J by 3 bases, with 9 bases between. Germline assignment: CDR1 MDHEN and CDR2 SYDVKM. The CDR3 is made up of 13 amino acids. CDR3 sequence (DNA): TGTGCCAGCAGTTTTAGCAGAGACTACGAGCAGTACTTC. This translates into CASSFSRDYEQYF.